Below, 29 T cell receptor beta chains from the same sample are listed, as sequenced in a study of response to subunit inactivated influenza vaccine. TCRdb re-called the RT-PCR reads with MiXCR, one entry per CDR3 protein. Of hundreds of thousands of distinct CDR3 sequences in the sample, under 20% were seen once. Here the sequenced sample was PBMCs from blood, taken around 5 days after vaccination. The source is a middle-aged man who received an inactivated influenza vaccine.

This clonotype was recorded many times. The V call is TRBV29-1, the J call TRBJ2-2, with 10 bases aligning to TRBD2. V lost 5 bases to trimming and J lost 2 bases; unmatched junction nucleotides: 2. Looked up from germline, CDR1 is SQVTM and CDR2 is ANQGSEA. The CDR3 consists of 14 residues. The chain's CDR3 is CSVRTSGNTGELFF. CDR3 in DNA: TGCAGCGTTAGGACTAGCGGAAACACCGGGGAGCTGTTTTTT.

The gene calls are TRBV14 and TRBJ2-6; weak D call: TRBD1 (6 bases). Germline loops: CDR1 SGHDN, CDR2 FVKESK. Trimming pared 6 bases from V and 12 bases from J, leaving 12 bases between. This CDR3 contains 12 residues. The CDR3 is CASSRDRTVLTF. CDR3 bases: TGTGCCAGCAGTCGAGACAGGACCGTCCTGACTTTC.

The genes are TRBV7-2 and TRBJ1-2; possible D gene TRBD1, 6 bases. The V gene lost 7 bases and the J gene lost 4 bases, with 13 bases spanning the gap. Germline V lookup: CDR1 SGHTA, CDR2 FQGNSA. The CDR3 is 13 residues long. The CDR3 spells CASTTGRGYGYTF. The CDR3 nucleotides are TGTGCCAGCACCACAGGGCGGGGCTATGGCTACACCTTC.

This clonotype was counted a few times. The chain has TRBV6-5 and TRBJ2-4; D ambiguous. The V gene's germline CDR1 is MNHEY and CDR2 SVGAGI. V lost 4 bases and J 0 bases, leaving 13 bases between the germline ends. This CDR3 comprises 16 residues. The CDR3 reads CASSSGRLGAKNIQYF. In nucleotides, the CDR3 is TGTGCCAGCAGTTCCGGTCGTCTTGGAGCCAAAAACATTCAGTACTTC.

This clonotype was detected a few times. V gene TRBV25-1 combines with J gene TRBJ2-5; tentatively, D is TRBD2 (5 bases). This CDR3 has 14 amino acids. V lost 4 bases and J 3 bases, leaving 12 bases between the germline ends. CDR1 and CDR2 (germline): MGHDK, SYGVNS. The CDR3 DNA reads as TGTGCCAGCAGTGTTTATGAGCGGAAAGAGACCCAGTACTTC. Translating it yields CASSVYERKETQYF.

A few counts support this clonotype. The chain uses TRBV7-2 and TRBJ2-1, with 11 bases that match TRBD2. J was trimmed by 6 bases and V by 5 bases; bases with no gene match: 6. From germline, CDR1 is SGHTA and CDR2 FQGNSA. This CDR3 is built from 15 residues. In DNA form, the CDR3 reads TGTGCCAGCAGCCCTAGCGGGGGGCCATCCAATGAGCAGTTCTTC. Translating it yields CASSPSGGPSNEQFF.

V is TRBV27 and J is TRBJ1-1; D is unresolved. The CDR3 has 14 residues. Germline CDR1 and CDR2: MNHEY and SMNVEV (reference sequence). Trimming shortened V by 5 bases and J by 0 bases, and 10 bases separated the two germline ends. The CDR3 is CASSLYPMNTEAFF. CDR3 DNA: TGTGCCAGCAGTCTATATCCAATGAACACTGAAGCTTTCTTT.

For the CDR3, the DNA is TGCAGCGTGGAGACTAGCGGCTACGAGCAGTACTTC. This sequence encodes CSVETSGYEQYF. The J gene is TRBJ2-7, the V gene TRBV29-1; 9 bases align to TRBD2. This CDR3 contains 12 residues. Per the germline V gene, CDR1 is SQVTM and CDR2 is ANQGSEA. With 6 bases clipped from V and 3 bases from J, the junction kept 3 bases outside the gene matches.

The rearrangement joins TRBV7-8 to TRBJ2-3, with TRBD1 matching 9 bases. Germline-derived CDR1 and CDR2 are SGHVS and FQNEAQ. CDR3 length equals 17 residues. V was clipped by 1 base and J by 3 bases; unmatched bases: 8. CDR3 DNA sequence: TGTGCCAGCAGCTTAGACCGGGACAGGGTTCGGACAGATACGCAGTATTTT. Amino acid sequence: CASSLDRDRVRTDTQYF.

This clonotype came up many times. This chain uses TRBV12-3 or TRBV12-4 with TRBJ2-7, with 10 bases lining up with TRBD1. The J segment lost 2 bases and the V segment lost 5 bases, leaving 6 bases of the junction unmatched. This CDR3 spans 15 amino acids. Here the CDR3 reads CASSIRDRGPYEQYF. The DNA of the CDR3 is TGTGCCAGCAGTATCCGGGACAGGGGACCCTACGAGCAGTACTTC.

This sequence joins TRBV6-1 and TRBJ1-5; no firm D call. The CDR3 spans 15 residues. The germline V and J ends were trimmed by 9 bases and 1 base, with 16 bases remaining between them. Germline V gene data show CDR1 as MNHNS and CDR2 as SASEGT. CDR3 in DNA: TGTGCCAGTGGAGTAGCGACCCAAAGCAATCAGCCCCAGCATTTT. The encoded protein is CASGVATQSNQPQHF.

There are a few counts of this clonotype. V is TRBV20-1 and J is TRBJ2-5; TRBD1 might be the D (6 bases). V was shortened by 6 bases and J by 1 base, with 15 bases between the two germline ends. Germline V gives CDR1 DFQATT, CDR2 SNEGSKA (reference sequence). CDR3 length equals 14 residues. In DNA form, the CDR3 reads TGCAGTGCCTATGCCGGGACAACCCAAGAGACCCAGTACTTC. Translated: CSAYAGTTQETQYF.

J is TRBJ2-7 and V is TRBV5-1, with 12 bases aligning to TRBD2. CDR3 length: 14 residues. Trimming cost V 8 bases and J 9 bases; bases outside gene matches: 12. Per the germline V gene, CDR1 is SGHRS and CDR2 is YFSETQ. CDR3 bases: TGCGCCAGTACGACGACTAGCGGGAGTTCGGGGCAGTACTTC. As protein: CASTTTSGSSGQYF.

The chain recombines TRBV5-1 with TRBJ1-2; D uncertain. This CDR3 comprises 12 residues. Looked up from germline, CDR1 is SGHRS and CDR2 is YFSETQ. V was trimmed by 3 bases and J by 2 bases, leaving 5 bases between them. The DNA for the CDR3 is TGCGCCAGCAGCTACCAGAACTATGGCTACACCTTC. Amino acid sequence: CASSYQNYGYTF.

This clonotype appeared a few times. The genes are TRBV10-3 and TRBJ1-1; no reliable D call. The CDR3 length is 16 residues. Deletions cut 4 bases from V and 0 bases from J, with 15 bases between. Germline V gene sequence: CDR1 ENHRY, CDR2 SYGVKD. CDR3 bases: TGTGCCATCAGTGGGCTGGGAAGAAAAATGAACACTGAAGCTTTCTTT. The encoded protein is CAISGLGRKMNTEAFF.

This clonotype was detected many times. The chain's CDR3 is CASSYWDSNQPQHF. CDR3 coding DNA: TGTGCCAGCAGTTATTGGGATAGCAATCAGCCCCAGCATTTT. The V gene is TRBV12-3 or TRBV12-4, the J gene TRBJ1-5; no clear D gene. The length of the CDR3 is 14 residues. V was clipped by 4 bases and J by 0 bases, with 7 bases between them.

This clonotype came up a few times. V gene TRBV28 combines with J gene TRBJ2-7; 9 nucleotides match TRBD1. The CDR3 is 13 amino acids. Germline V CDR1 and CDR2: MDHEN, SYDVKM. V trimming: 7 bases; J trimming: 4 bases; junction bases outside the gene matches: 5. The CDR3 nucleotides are TGTGCCAGCACGACAGGGGGTCGGTACGAGCAGTACTTC. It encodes CASTTGGRYEQYF.

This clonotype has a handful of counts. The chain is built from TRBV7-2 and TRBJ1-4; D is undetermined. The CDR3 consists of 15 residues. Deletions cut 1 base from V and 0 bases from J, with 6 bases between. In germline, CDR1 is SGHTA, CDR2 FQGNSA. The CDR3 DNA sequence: TGTGCCAGCAGCTTAGAGTGGGCAACTAATGAAAAACTGTTTTTT. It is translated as CASSLEWATNEKLFF. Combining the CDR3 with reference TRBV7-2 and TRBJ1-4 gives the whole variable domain GAGVSQSPSNKVTEKGKDVELRCDPISGHTALYWYRQSLGQGLEFLIYFQGNSAPDKSGLPSDRFSAERTGGSVSTLTIQRTQQEDSAVYLCASSLEWATNEKLFFGSGTQLSVL.

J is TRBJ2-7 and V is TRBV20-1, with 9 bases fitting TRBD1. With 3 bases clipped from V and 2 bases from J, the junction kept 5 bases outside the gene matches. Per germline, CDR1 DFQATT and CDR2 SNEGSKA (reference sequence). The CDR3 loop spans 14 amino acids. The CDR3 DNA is TGCAGTGCTAGGTTCCGGGACAGGGCCTACGAGCAGTACTTC. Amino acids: CSARFRDRAYEQYF.

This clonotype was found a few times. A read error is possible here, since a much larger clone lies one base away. Written as DNA, the CDR3 is TGCAGTGCTAGGGTTAGCGGGAGGGCCTACGAGCAGTACTTC. Amino acid sequence: CSARVSGRAYEQYF. This chain uses TRBV20-1 with TRBJ2-7, with 11 positions matching TRBD2. V shed 3 bases and J 2 bases; nucleotides not matched to a gene: 3. The CDR3 is 14 residues long. From germline, CDR1 is DFQATT and CDR2 SNEGSKA (reference sequence).

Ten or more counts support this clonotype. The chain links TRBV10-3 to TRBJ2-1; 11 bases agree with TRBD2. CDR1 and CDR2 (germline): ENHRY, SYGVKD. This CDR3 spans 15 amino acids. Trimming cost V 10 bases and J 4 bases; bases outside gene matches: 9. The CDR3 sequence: CATVAGGPGYNEQFF. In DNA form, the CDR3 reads TGTGCCACCGTAGCGGGAGGGCCGGGTTACAATGAGCAGTTCTTC.

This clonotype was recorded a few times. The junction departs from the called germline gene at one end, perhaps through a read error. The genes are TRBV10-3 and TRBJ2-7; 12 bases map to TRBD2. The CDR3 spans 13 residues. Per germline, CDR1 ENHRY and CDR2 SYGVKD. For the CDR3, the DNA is TGTGCCATCAGAGCGACTAGCGGGAGTCGCCAACTCTTC. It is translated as CAIRATSGSRQLF.

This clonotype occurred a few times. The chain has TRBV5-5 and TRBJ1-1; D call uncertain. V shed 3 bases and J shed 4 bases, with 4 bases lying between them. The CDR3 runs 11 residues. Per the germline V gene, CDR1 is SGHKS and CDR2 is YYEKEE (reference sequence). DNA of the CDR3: TGTGCCAGCAGCTCGCCCACTGAAGCTTTCTTT. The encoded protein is CASSSPTEAFF.

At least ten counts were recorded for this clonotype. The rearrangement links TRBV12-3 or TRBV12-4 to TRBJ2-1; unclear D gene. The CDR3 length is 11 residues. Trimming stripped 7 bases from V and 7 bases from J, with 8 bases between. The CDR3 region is CASTIRNEQFF. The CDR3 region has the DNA TGTGCCAGCACTATCAGGAATGAGCAGTTCTTC.

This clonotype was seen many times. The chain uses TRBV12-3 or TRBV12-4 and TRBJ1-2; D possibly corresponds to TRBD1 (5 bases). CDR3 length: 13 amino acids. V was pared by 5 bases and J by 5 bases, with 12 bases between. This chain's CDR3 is CASSLGTDYGYTF. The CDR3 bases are TGTGCCAGCAGTCTCGGGACGGATTATGGCTACACCTTC.

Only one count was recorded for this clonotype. The DNA for the CDR3 is TGCAGTGCTAAGCCCGCTGGGACATCGAACACCGGGGAGCTGTTTTTT. It codes for CSAKPAGTSNTGELFF. The rearrangement links TRBV20-1 to TRBJ2-2, with a weak D call TRBD1 (6 bases). CDR3 size: 16 residues. The V gene's germline CDR1 is DFQATT and CDR2 SNEGSKA (reference sequence). Trimming pared 4 bases from V and 0 bases from J, leaving 15 bases between.

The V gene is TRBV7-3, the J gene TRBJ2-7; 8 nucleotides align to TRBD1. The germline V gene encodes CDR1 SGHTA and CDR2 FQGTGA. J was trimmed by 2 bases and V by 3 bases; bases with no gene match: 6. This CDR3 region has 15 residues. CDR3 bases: TGTGCCAGCAGCTTGTCCGGGACAGGAGCCTACGAGCAGTACTTC. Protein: CASSLSGTGAYEQYF.

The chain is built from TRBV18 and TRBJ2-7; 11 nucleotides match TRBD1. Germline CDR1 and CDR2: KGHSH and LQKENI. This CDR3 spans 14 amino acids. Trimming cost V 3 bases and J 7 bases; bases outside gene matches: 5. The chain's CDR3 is CASSPGTGGREQYF. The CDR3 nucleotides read TGTGCCAGCTCACCCGGGACAGGGGGTCGTGAGCAGTACTTC. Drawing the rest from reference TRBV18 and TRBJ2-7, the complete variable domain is NAGVMQNPRHLVRRRGQEARLRCSPMKGHSHVYWYRQLPEEGLKFMVYLQKENIIDESGMPKERFSAEFPKEGPSILRIQQVVRGDSAAYFCASSPGTGGREQYFGPGTRLTVT.

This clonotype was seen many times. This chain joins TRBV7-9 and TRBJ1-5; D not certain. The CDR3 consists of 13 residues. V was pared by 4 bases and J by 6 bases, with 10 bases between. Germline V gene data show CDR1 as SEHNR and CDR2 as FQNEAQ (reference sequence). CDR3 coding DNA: TGTGCCAGCAGCTACGGCGATGGTCAGCCCCAGCATTTT. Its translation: CASSYGDGQPQHF.